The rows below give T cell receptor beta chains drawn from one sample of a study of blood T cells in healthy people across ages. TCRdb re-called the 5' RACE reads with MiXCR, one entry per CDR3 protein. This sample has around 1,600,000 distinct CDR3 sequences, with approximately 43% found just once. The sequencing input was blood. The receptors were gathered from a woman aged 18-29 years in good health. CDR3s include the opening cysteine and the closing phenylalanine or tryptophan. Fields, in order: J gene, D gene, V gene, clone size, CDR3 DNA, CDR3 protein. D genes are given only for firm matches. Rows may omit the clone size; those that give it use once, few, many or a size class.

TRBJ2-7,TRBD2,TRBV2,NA,TGTGCCAGCATGACTAGCGGGAGCTGGGAGCAGTACTTC,CASMTSGSWEQYF
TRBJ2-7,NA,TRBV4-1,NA,TGCGCCAGCAGCCAAACTACGGACGGAAGTACCTACGAGCAGTACTTC,CASSQTTDGSTYEQYF
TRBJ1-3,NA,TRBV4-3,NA,TGCGCCAGCAGCCTCTGGGGACGGAGCAACTCTGGAAACACCATATATTTT,CASSLWGRSNSGNTIYF
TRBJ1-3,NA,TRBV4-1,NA,TGCGCCAGCAGCCAAGATTATGCCATATATTTT,CASSQDYAIYF
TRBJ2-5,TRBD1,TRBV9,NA,TGTGCCAGCAGCGTCACCGGGACAGGGGAAGAGACCCAGTACTTC,CASSVTGTGEETQYF
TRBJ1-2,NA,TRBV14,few,TGTGCCAGCAGCCTCGGGGGCGGAGACGATGGCTACACCTTC,CASSLGGGDDGYTF
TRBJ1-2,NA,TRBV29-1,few,TGCAGCGCGCCGGAGGGGTTAGGCTACACCTTC,CSAPEGLGYTF
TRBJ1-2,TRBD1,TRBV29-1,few,TGCAGCGTTGAACCACAGGGGAACTATGGCTACACCTTC,CSVEPQGNYGYTF
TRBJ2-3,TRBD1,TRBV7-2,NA,TGTGCCAGCAGCTTATACCAGGGGGCGCCGGCAGATACGCAGTATTTT,CASSLYQGAPADTQYF
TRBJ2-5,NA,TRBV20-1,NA,TGCAGTGCTGGGATGCTAAGCCAAGAGACCCAGTACTTC,CSAGMLSQETQYF
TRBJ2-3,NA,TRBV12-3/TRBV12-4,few,TGTGCCAGCACGCGGGACCTCGTGGGGGATACGCAGTATTTT,CASTRDLVGDTQYF
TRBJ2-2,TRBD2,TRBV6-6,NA,TGTGCCAGCAGCCAGGGACTAGCGGGGCCGAACACCGGGGAGCTGTTTTTT,CASSQGLAGPNTGELFF
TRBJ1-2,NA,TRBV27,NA,TGTGCCAGCAGTCTCTCCTACGGGACGGGAGCTAACTATGGCTACACCTTC,CASSLSYGTGANYGYTF
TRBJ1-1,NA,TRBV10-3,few,TGTGCCATCAGTGGCACGAACACTGAAGCTTTCTTT,CAISGTNTEAFF
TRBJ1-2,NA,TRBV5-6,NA,TGTGCCAGCGGCTTCGGGTATGGCTACACCTTC,CASGFGYGYTF
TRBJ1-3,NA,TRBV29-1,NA,TGCAGCGTTACCAGGGCTGGAAACACCATATATTTT,CSVTRAGNTIYF
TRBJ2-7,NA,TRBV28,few,TGTGCCAGCAGGACATACGGGAGTGCCTACGAGCAGTACTTC,CASRTYGSAYEQYF
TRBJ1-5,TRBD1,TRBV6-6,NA,TGTGCCAGCAGTCGGGGGCAGGGGGCGGGAGGCAATCAGCCCCAGCATTTT,CASSRGQGAGGNQPQHF
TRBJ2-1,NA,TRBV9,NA,TGTGCCAGCAGCGTAGGGAGCGGGCATTACAATGAGCAGTTCTTC,CASSVGSGHYNEQFF
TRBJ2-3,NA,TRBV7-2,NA,TGTGCCAGCAGCTTACGGCAGGCTGCAGATACGCAGTATTTT,CASSLRQAADTQYF
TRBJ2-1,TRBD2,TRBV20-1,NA,TGCAGTGCTAGAGTTAGCGGGAGCCACTACAATGAGCAGTTCTTC,CSARVSGSHYNEQFF
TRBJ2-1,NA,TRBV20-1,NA,TGCAGTGCTCCCGACCCGGCCACAGGCTACAATGAGCAGTTCTTC,CSAPDPATGYNEQFF
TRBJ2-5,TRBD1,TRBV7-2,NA,TGTGCCAGCAGCGTCAGGGGGCCGGGGGAGACCCAGTACTTC,CASSVRGPGETQYF
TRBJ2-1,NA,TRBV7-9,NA,TGTGCCAGCACGCCTGTGGGGAGCTCCTGCAATGAGCAGTTCTTC,CASTPVGSSCNEQFF
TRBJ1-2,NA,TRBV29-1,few,TGCAGCGTAACCCGGGGGTCGCACAGAAACTATGGCTACACCTTC,CSVTRGSHRNYGYTF
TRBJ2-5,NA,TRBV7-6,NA,TGTGCCAGCAGCTTAGCAGGGGCTGAGCAGTACTTC,CASSLAGAEQYF
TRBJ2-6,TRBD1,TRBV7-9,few,TGTGCCAGCAGCTTAGCAAAGACAGGGCGTTCTGGGGCCAACGTCCTGACTTTC,CASSLAKTGRSGANVLTF
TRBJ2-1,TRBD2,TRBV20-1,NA,TGCAGTGCTACTCGGGACCGCCAGCGGGAGACCCAGTTCTTC,CSATRDRQRETQFF
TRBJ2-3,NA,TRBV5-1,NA,TGCGCCAGCACCTTGGGCCATGTCACTAGCACAGATACGCAGTATTTT,CASTLGHVTSTDTQYF
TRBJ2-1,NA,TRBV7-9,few,TGTGCCAGCAGCTTAGTATTCGGACCCAGCTCCTACAATGAGCAGTTCTTC,CASSLVFGPSSYNEQFF
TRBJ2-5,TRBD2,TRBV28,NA,TGTGCCAGCAGCCCGATTGGGACTAGCGGGAGTTATGAGCAGTACTTC,CASSPIGTSGSYEQYF
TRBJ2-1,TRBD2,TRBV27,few,TGTGCCAGCAGTCCCCGGGGACTAGCGGGAAATGAGCAGTTCTTC,CASSPRGLAGNEQFF
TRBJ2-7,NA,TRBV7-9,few,TGTGCCAGCAGCTTAGTACCGCTAAATGAGCAGTACTTC,CASSLVPLNEQYF
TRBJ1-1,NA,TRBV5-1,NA,TGCGCCAGCAGCTTGCGCGGCCTAGTGAACACTGAAGCTTTCTTT,CASSLRGLVNTEAFF
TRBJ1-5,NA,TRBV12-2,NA,TGTGCAAGTCGCTTAAGACACCGCAATCAGCCCCAGCATTTT,CASRLRHRNQPQHF